The entry that follows covers one T cell receptor (beta chain) sequence. Trimming removed 2 bases from V and 7 bases from J, with 8 bases in between. Germline CDR1 MNHNS, CDR2 SASEGT. The CDR3 loop spans 12 amino acids. The sample comes from a study of PD-L1 blockade in urothelial cancer. Study summary: Investigators checked blood 3 weeks (second dose) and 6 weeks after treatment start. A median approximately 150,000 T cells were found in blood samples.

Using immunoSEQ multiplex PCR, the repertoire was profiled, and TCRdb retains in-frame clones only, with some absent. The sample holds about 40,000 clones, 70% to 85% seen once. The V gene is TRBV6-1, the J gene TRBJ1-1; perhaps TRBD1 as D (5 bases). The TCR sequence derives from a man aged 55 to 70 with urothelial cancer. The material sequenced was PBMCs, taken around atezolizumab (anti-PD-L1) treatment. The CDR3 bases are TGTGCCAGCAGTGAATTTCAGGGTGAAGCTTTCTTT. Encoded protein: CASSEFQGEAFF.